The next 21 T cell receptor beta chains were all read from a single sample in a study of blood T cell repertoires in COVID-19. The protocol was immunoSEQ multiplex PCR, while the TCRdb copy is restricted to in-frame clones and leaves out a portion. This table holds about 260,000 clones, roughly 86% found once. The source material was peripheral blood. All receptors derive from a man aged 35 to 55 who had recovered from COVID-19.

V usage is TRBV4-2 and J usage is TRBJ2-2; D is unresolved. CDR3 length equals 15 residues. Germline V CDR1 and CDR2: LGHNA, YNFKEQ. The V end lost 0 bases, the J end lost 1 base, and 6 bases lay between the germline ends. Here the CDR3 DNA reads TGTGCCAGCAGCCAAGAACGGGTGAACACCGGGGAGCTGTTTTTT. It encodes CASSQERVNTGELFF.

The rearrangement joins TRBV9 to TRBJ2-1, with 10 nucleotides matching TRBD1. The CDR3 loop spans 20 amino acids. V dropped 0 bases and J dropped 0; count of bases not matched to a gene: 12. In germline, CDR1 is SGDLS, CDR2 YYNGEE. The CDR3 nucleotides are TGTGCCAGCAGCGTAGGACAGGGGGCCCGGGTGTCGACCTCCTACAATGAGCAGTTCTTC. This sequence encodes CASSVGQGARVSTSYNEQFF.

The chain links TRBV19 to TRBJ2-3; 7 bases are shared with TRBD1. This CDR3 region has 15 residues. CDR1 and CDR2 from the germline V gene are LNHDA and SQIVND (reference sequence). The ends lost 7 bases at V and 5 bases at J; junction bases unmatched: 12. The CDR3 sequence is CASMGQGGRRDTQYF. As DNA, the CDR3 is TGTGCCAGTATGGGACAAGGGGGCCGGAGAGATACGCAGTATTTT.

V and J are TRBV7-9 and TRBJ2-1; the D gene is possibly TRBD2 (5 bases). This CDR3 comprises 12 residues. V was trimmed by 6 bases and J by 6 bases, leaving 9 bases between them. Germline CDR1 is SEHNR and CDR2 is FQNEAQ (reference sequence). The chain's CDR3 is CASRGRGNEQFF. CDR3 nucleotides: TGTGCCAGCAGGGGCCGGGGCAATGAGCAGTTCTTC.

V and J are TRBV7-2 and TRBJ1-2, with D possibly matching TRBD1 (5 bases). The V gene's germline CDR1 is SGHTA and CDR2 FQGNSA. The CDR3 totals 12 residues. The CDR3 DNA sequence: TGTGTCACGCGGGGGGAGGGCTATGGCTACACCTTC. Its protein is CVTRGEGYGYTF.

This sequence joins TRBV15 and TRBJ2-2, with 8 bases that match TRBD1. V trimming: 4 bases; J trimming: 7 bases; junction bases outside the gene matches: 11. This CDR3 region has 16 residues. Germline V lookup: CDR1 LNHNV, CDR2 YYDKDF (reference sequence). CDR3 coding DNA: TGTGCCACCAGCACGGGACGGGGACAGGCTGACGGGGAGCTGTTTTTT. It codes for CATSTGRGQADGELFF.

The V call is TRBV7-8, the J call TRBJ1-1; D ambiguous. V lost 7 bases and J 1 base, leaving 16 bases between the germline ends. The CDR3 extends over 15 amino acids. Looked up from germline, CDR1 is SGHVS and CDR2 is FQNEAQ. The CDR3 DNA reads TGTGCCAGCAAGGTCACGGCAGGATCGAACACTGAAGCTTTCTTT. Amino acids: CASKVTAGSNTEAFF.

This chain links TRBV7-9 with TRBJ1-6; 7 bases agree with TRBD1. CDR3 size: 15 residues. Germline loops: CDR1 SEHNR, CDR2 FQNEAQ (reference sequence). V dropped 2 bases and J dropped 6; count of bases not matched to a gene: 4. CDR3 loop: CASSLLAGGNSPLHF. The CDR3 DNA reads TGTGCCAGCAGCTTACTGGCAGGGGGTAATTCACCCCTCCACTTT.

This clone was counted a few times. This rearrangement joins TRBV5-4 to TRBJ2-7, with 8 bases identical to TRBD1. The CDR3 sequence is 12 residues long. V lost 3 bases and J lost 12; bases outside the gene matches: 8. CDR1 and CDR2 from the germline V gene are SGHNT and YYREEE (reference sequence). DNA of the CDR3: TGTGCCAGCAGCTACGACAGGGGATTAGTGTACTTC. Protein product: CASSYDRGLVYF.

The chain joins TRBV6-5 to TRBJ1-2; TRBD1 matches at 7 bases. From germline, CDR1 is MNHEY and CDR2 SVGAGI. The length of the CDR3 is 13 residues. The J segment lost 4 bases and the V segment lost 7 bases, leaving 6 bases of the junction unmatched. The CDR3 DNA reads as TGTGCCAGCAAAACAGGGGCAATCTATGGCTACACCTTC. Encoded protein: CASKTGAIYGYTF.

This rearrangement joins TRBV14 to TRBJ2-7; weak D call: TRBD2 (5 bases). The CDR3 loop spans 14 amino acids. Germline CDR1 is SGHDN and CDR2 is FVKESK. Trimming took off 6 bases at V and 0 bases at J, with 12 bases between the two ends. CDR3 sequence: CASSIPGSSYEQYF. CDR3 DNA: TGTGCCAGCAGTATTCCGGGAAGCTCCTACGAGCAGTACTTC.

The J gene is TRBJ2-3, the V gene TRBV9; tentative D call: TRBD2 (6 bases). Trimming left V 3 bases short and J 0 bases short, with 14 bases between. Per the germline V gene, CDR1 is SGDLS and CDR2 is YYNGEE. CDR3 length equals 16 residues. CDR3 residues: CASSAAGRTSTDTQYF. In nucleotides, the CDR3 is TGTGCCAGCAGCGCCGCTGGGAGGACTAGCACAGATACGCAGTATTTT.

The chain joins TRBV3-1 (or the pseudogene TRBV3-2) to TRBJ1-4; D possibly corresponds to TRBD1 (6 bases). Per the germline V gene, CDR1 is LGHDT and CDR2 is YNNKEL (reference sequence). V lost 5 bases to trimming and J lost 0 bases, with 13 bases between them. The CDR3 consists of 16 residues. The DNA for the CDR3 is TGTGCCAGCAGCACTCGACAGGAGTCAACTAATGAAAAACTGTTTTTT. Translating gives CASSTRQESTNEKLFF.

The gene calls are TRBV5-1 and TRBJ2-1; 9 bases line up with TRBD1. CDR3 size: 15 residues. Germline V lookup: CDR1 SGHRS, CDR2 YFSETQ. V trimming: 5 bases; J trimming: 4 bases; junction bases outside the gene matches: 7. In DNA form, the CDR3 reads TGCGCCAGCAGACAGGGGGCCCCTTTTTACAATGAGCAGTTCTTC. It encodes CASRQGAPFYNEQFF.

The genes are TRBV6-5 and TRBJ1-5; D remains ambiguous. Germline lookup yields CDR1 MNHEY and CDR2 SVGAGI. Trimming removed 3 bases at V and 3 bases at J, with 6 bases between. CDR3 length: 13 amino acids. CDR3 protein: CASSYQANQPQHF. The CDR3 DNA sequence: TGTGCCAGCAGTTATCAGGCCAATCAGCCCCAGCATTTT.

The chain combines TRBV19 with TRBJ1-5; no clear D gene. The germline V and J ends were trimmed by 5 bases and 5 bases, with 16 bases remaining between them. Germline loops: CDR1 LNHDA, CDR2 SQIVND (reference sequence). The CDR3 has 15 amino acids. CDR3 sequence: CASSGGEAYYQPQHF. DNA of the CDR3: TGTGCCAGTAGTGGCGGGGAAGCCTATTATCAGCCCCAGCATTTT.

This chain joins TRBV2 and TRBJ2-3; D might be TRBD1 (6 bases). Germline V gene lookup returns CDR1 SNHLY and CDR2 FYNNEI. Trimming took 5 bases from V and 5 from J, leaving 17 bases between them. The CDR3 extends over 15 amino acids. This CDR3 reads CASSSDRPFRDTQYF. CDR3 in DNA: TGTGCCAGCAGTTCCGACAGGCCCTTCCGAGATACGCAGTATTTT. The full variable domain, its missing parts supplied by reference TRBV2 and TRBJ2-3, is EPEVTQTPSHQVTQMGQEVILRCVPISNHLYFYWYRQILGQKVEFLVSFYNNEISEKSEIFDDQFSVERPDGSNFTLKIRSTKLEDSAMYFCASSSDRPFRDTQYFGPGTRLTVL.

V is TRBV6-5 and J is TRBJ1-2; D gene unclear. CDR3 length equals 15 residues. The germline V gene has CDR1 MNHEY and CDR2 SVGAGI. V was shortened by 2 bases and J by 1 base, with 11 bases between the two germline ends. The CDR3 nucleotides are TGTGCCAGCAGTTACGTGGCAGATAATAACTATGGCTACACCTTC. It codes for CASSYVADNNYGYTF.

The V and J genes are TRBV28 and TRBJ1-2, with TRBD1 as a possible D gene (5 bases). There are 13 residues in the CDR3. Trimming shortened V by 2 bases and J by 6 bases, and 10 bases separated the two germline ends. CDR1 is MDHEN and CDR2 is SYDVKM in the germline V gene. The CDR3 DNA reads TGTGCCAGCAGTTTAGGAGGGGCCCATGGCTACACCTTC. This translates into CASSLGGAHGYTF.

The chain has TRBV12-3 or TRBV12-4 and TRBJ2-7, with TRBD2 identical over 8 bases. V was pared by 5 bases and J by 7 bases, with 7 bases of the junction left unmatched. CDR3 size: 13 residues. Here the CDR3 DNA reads TGTGCCAGCAGTGTAAGGTCGGGGGGGGAGCAGTACTTC. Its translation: CASSVRSGGEQYF.

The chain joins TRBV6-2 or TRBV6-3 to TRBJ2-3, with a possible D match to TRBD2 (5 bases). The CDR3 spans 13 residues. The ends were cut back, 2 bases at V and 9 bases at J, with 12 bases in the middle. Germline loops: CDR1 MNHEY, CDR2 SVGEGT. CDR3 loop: CASSYERRGTQYF. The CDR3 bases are TGTGCCAGCAGTTACGAGAGGAGAGGGACGCAGTATTTT.